This entry lists 5 T cell receptor beta chains sequenced from one sample in a study of blood T cell repertoires in COVID-19. TCRdb's table, derived via immunoSEQ multiplex PCR, lists solely in-frame clones and lacks some. The top ten clones hold roughly 2% of a sample with roughly 340,000 clones, around 87% of them seen once. Specimen: PBMCs or T cells enriched from blood (not recorded which). The receptors here all came from a man aged 35 to 55 in a cohort exposed to, infected with or recovered from COVID-19 (not recorded which).

This chain joins TRBV5-4 and TRBJ2-6, with D possibly matching TRBD1 (6 bases). The CDR3 runs to 15 residues. V lost 5 bases and J 0 bases, leaving 9 bases between the germline ends. The V gene's germline CDR1 is SGHNT and CDR2 YYREEE (reference sequence). The CDR3 bases are TGTGCCAGCAGTACAGGGAGCTCTGGGGCCAACGTCCTGACTTTC. Translating it yields CASSTGSSGANVLTF.

The rearrangement uses TRBV11-1 and TRBJ2-7; maybe TRBD2 (6 bases). Germline V lookup: CDR1 SGHAT, CDR2 FQDESV (reference sequence). Deletions cut 2 bases from V and 2 bases from J, with 13 bases between. CDR3 size: 15 residues. The CDR3, as DNA: TGTGCCAGCAGCTTAAGTGGCGGACTAACCTACGAGCAGTACTTC. Its translation is CASSLSGGLTYEQYF.

The rearrangement uses TRBV7-9 and TRBJ2-5; D is unclear. V gave up 5 bases and J gave up 3 bases, with 13 bases separating them. Germline CDR1 is SEHNR and CDR2 is FQNEAQ (reference sequence). This CDR3 contains 14 residues. CDR3 sequence (DNA): TGTGCCAGCAGCCCGCTCATCCAGGAAGAGACCCAGTACTTC. It specifies CASSPLIQEETQYF.

The chain carries TRBV11-2 and TRBJ1-5; TRBD1 agrees at 12 bases. J lost 0 bases, V lost 5 bases, and 8 bases had no gene match. Germline V gene sequence: CDR1 SGHAT, CDR2 FQNNGV. The length of the CDR3 is 18 residues. CDR3 coding DNA: TGTGCCAGCAGCCTGGGACAGGGGGCAACTTATAGCAATCAGCCCCAGCATTTT. Translated, it gives CASSLGQGATYSNQPQHF.

The chain recombines TRBV19 with TRBJ1-5, with D possibly matching TRBD1 (6 bases). The CDR3 sequence is 15 residues long. Trimming removed 2 bases at V and 7 bases at J, with 15 bases between. Germline V gives CDR1 LNHDA, CDR2 SQIVND (reference sequence). The CDR3 DNA reads as TGTGCCAGTAGTATATCCCCACAGGGCTTACAGCCCCAGCATTTT. Translated: CASSISPQGLQPQHF.